These T cell receptor beta chains were read from a single sample in a study of T-cell memory formation after mild COVID-19. MiXCR was run by TCRdb on the 5' RACE reads, yielding one entry per CDR3 protein. The sample lists some 320,000 distinct CDR3 sequences, roughly an eighth seen once, with roughly 23% in the top ten. Sequencing was performed on PBMCs or a T cell subset sorted from them (not recorded which). Receptors originate from a man between 18 and 35 years old who had mild COVID-19 (a few samples of this study predate the infection). Cell type and time point are not known. CDR3s include the opening cysteine and the closing phenylalanine or tryptophan. Fields, in order: D gene, J gene, V gene, clone size, CDR3 DNA, CDR3 protein. D genes are given only for firm matches. Clone size appears in some rows only: once, few, many, or a class for an expanded clone.

d_gene: -
j_gene: TRBJ2-2
v_gene: TRBV14
abundance: many
CDR3nt: TGTGCCAGCAGCCCCCAGGACACCGGGGAGCTGTTTTTT
CDR3aa: CASSPQDTGELFF

d_gene: TRBD1
j_gene: TRBJ2-7
v_gene: TRBV5-1
abundance: -
CDR3nt: TGCGCCAGCAGCTTGGTGCGGACAGGGGTAGACGAGCAGTACTTC
CDR3aa: CASSLVRTGVDEQYF

d_gene: -
j_gene: TRBJ2-1
v_gene: TRBV11-1
abundance: -
CDR3nt: TGTGCCAGCAGCTTAGCCGGCCCCCCCCTCAGAGATGAGCAGTTCTTC
CDR3aa: CASSLAGPPLRDEQFF

d_gene: -
j_gene: TRBJ1-5
v_gene: TRBV4-2
abundance: -
CDR3nt: TGTGCCAGCAGCCAGAGACAGGACTCAGAGCCCCAGCATTTT
CDR3aa: CASSQRQDSEPQHF

d_gene: -
j_gene: TRBJ1-1
v_gene: TRBV28
abundance: few
CDR3nt: TGTGCCAGCAGTTTATTGGGGAGGGCCGCCACTGAAGCTTTCTTT
CDR3aa: CASSLLGRAATEAFF

d_gene: -
j_gene: TRBJ2-7
v_gene: TRBV7-9
abundance: -
CDR3nt: TGTGCCAGCAGTACGACAGTAGCAAACGAGCAGTACTTC
CDR3aa: CASSTTVANEQYF

d_gene: TRBD1
j_gene: TRBJ2-2
v_gene: TRBV4-1
abundance: many
CDR3nt: TGCGCCAGCAGCCAAGGAGGCGGACAGGGAAACACCGGGGAGCTGTTTTTT
CDR3aa: CASSQGGGQGNTGELFF

d_gene: -
j_gene: TRBJ2-6
v_gene: TRBV10-3
abundance: -
CDR3nt: TGTGCCATCAGTGGGACCCGGGGGTCTGGTGCCAACGTCCTGACTTTC
CDR3aa: CAISGTRGSGANVLTF

d_gene: -
j_gene: TRBJ2-5
v_gene: TRBV10-3
abundance: few
CDR3nt: TGTGCCATCAGCGGGTCAGGAGACGAGACCCAGTACTTC
CDR3aa: CAISGSGDETQYF

d_gene: -
j_gene: TRBJ2-3
v_gene: TRBV7-9
abundance: -
CDR3nt: TGTGCCAGCAGCGCGTGGACAGACCAAGATACGCAGTATTTT
CDR3aa: CASSAWTDQDTQYF

d_gene: -
j_gene: TRBJ2-5
v_gene: TRBV7-8
abundance: -
CDR3nt: TGTGCCAGCAGCTGGACAGTGACCACGGAGACCCAGTACTTC
CDR3aa: CASSWTVTTETQYF

d_gene: -
j_gene: TRBJ2-7
v_gene: TRBV18
abundance: few
CDR3nt: TGTGCCAGCTCACTAGGCCTCCCTCCCTACGAGCAGTACTTC
CDR3aa: CASSLGLPPYEQYF

d_gene: -
j_gene: TRBJ1-4
v_gene: TRBV7-9
abundance: -
CDR3nt: TGTGCCAGCAGCTTAAATCTTCGGGAGGATGAAAAACTGTTTTTT
CDR3aa: CASSLNLREDEKLFF

d_gene: -
j_gene: TRBJ1-2
v_gene: TRBV6-1
abundance: -
CDR3nt: TGTGCCAGCAGTGGGACCGTGGACGGTGGCTACACCTTC
CDR3aa: CASSGTVDGGYTF

d_gene: TRBD1
j_gene: TRBJ2-5
v_gene: TRBV6-6
abundance: few
CDR3nt: TGTGCCAGCAGAGCGCCCGGGACAGGGGGAATAGAGACCCAGTACTTC
CDR3aa: CASRAPGTGGIETQYF

d_gene: TRBD2
j_gene: TRBJ2-3
v_gene: TRBV7-2
abundance: few
CDR3nt: TGTGCCAGCAGCTCCAAGCGGGGGGCCCGCACAGATACGCAGTATTTT
CDR3aa: CASSSKRGARTDTQYF

d_gene: -
j_gene: TRBJ2-3
v_gene: TRBV5-1
abundance: many
CDR3nt: TGCGCCAGCAGCGGCCCAGCACCAGATACGCAGTATTTT
CDR3aa: CASSGPAPDTQYF

d_gene: -
j_gene: TRBJ2-3
v_gene: TRBV4-2
abundance: few
CDR3nt: TGTGCCAGCAGCCAAGATCGCACAGATACGCAGTATTTT
CDR3aa: CASSQDRTDTQYF

d_gene: -
j_gene: TRBJ2-2
v_gene: TRBV29-1
abundance: -
CDR3nt: TGCAGCGTTGCTCGGACCGGGGAGCTGTTTTTT
CDR3aa: CSVARTGELFF

d_gene: -
j_gene: TRBJ1-1
v_gene: TRBV9
abundance: few
CDR3nt: TGTGCCAGCAGCGTAGGAGGTCGGGGGAGGAACACTGAAGCTTTCTTT
CDR3aa: CASSVGGRGRNTEAFF

d_gene: -
j_gene: TRBJ2-5
v_gene: TRBV5-1
abundance: -
CDR3nt: TGCGCCAGCAGCTTGAACAGGGAGGGAGAGACCCAGTACTTC
CDR3aa: CASSLNREGETQYF

d_gene: -
j_gene: TRBJ2-4
v_gene: TRBV5-1
abundance: many
CDR3nt: TGCGCCAGCAGCCCCGGTGGACCTTTCCCCATTCAGTACTTC
CDR3aa: CASSPGGPFPIQYF

d_gene: -
j_gene: TRBJ1-3
v_gene: TRBV25-1
abundance: few
CDR3nt: TGTGCCAGCAGTGGACCTGGAAACACCATATATTTT
CDR3aa: CASSGPGNTIYF

d_gene: TRBD2
j_gene: TRBJ2-3
v_gene: TRBV20-1
abundance: -
CDR3nt: TGCAGTGCTAGAGAAGGGAGGGGATTCCCAGATACGCAGTATTTT
CDR3aa: CSAREGRGFPDTQYF

d_gene: -
j_gene: TRBJ1-5
v_gene: TRBV6-2/TRBV6-3
abundance: few
CDR3nt: TGTGCCAGCAGTTACCGGGCCAGACCAAATCAGCCCCAGCATTTT
CDR3aa: CASSYRARPNQPQHF

d_gene: -
j_gene: TRBJ2-1
v_gene: TRBV20-1
abundance: few
CDR3nt: TGCAGTGCTAGATCTAAATTTTGGGCGTTCTTC
CDR3aa: CSARSKFWAFF

d_gene: -
j_gene: TRBJ2-5
v_gene: TRBV20-1
abundance: -
CDR3nt: TGCAGTGCTAGAAGCTCTACTGAGACCCAGTACTTC
CDR3aa: CSARSSTETQYF

d_gene: TRBD1
j_gene: TRBJ1-2
v_gene: TRBV19
abundance: many
CDR3nt: TGTGCCAGTAGTATAGCTGGGACAGAAGCCTATGGCTACACCTTC
CDR3aa: CASSIAGTEAYGYTF

d_gene: -
j_gene: TRBJ2-2
v_gene: TRBV7-2
abundance: -
CDR3nt: TGTGCCAGCAGCTCCCCAGGGTTTGGGGGCGGGGAGCTGTTTTTT
CDR3aa: CASSSPGFGGGELFF

d_gene: -
j_gene: TRBJ1-5
v_gene: TRBV7-9
abundance: -
CDR3nt: TGTGCCAGCACCCCTCCGCTCCTTCAGCCCCAGCATTTT
CDR3aa: CASTPPLLQPQHF

d_gene: -
j_gene: TRBJ1-5
v_gene: TRBV4-3
abundance: -
CDR3nt: TGCGCCAGCAGCCGATCCAGGGCCAATCAGCCCCAGCATTTT
CDR3aa: CASSRSRANQPQHF

d_gene: -
j_gene: TRBJ2-2
v_gene: TRBV5-5
abundance: few
CDR3nt: TGTGCCAGCAGCCCCACGCCGCGGGGGCGCAGAAACACCGGGGAGCTGTTTTTT
CDR3aa: CASSPTPRGRRNTGELFF

d_gene: -
j_gene: TRBJ2-5
v_gene: TRBV12-2
abundance: -
CDR3nt: TGTGCAAGTCGCCCGCAGGTACCGATGTACCAAGAGACCCAGTACTTC
CDR3aa: CASRPQVPMYQETQYF

d_gene: -
j_gene: TRBJ1-3
v_gene: TRBV12-5
abundance: few
CDR3nt: TGTGCTAGTGGTTTGGGAGGGGTAGGTTCGAACACCATATATTTT
CDR3aa: CASGLGGVGSNTIYF

d_gene: TRBD2
j_gene: TRBJ2-5
v_gene: TRBV7-6
abundance: -
CDR3nt: TGTGCCAGCAGCTTAGCCGTCCTAGCGGAAGAGACCCAGTACTTC
CDR3aa: CASSLAVLAEETQYF

d_gene: -
j_gene: TRBJ1-1
v_gene: TRBV12-3/TRBV12-4
abundance: few
CDR3nt: TGTGCCAGCAGTTCTCGGGGGATAAACACTGAAGCTTTCTTT
CDR3aa: CASSSRGINTEAFF

d_gene: -
j_gene: TRBJ2-1
v_gene: TRBV10-3
abundance: few
CDR3nt: TGTGCCATCAGGGACGGCGTGGGGGAGCAGTTCTTC
CDR3aa: CAIRDGVGEQFF

d_gene: -
j_gene: TRBJ1-1
v_gene: TRBV20-1
abundance: -
CDR3nt: TGCAGTGCCAAAGGTTCAGGGATCCCTGAAGCTTTCTTT
CDR3aa: CSAKGSGIPEAFF

d_gene: -
j_gene: TRBJ1-2
v_gene: TRBV7-3
abundance: -
CDR3nt: TGTGCCAGCCTGCCAGGGTATGGCTACACCTTC
CDR3aa: CASLPGYGYTF

d_gene: -
j_gene: TRBJ2-5
v_gene: TRBV27
abundance: -
CDR3nt: TGTGCCAGCAGTGGGCTGGCGGGCGGGGCGGGGACCCAGTACTTC
CDR3aa: CASSGLAGGAGTQYF

d_gene: -
j_gene: TRBJ1-1
v_gene: TRBV4-3
abundance: few
CDR3nt: TGCGCCAGCAGCCACCGACTTGTCGGGTATTTTACTGAAGCTTTCTTT
CDR3aa: CASSHRLVGYFTEAFF

d_gene: -
j_gene: TRBJ2-5
v_gene: TRBV7-6
abundance: -
CDR3nt: TGTGCCAGCAGCCGTCCCCTGGGAATGACGGACCGGGCGACCCAGTACTTC
CDR3aa: CASSRPLGMTDRATQYF

d_gene: -
j_gene: TRBJ2-7
v_gene: TRBV5-4
abundance: few
CDR3nt: TGTGCCAGCAGCTTGGGGGACATCCCCTACGAGCAGTACTTC
CDR3aa: CASSLGDIPYEQYF

d_gene: -
j_gene: TRBJ2-6
v_gene: TRBV12-3/TRBV12-4
abundance: few
CDR3nt: TGTGCCAGCAGTTTACGGGGTGGGGCCAACGTCCTGACTTTC
CDR3aa: CASSLRGGANVLTF

d_gene: TRBD1
j_gene: TRBJ2-7
v_gene: TRBV14
abundance: -
CDR3nt: TGTGCCAGCAGCCCTTTCACAGGGGCCTCCTACGAGCAGTACTTC
CDR3aa: CASSPFTGASYEQYF

d_gene: TRBD1
j_gene: TRBJ2-3
v_gene: TRBV4-3
abundance: few
CDR3nt: TGCGCCAGCAGCCAAGATTCGGGACAGACGCAGTATTTT
CDR3aa: CASSQDSGQTQYF

d_gene: -
j_gene: TRBJ1-6
v_gene: TRBV3-1
abundance: few
CDR3nt: TGTGCCAGCAGCCAAGATCTGAATTCACCCCTCCACTTT
CDR3aa: CASSQDLNSPLHF

d_gene: TRBD2
j_gene: TRBJ2-7
v_gene: TRBV10-3
abundance: few
CDR3nt: TGTGCCATCAGTGAGTCGGGGCGGGGGGCATCCTACGAGCAGTACTTC
CDR3aa: CAISESGRGASYEQYF

d_gene: -
j_gene: TRBJ2-3
v_gene: TRBV6-2/TRBV6-3
abundance: many
CDR3nt: TGTGCCAGCAGGCGTCTCGATACGCAGTATTTT
CDR3aa: CASRRLDTQYF

d_gene: TRBD2
j_gene: TRBJ2-3
v_gene: TRBV28
abundance: few
CDR3nt: TGTGCCACCACCGGACTAGGGGATACGCAGTATTTT
CDR3aa: CATTGLGDTQYF

d_gene: -
j_gene: TRBJ2-2
v_gene: TRBV7-7
abundance: -
CDR3nt: TGTGCCAGCAGCTTAGGCCCGGGGGTGAACACCGGGGAGCTGTTTTTT
CDR3aa: CASSLGPGVNTGELFF

d_gene: -
j_gene: TRBJ2-3
v_gene: TRBV5-1
abundance: -
CDR3nt: TGCGCCAGCAGCTTGGTGGGCGGACGAAGCACAGATACGCAGTATTTT
CDR3aa: CASSLVGGRSTDTQYF

d_gene: -
j_gene: TRBJ1-2
v_gene: TRBV10-3
abundance: -
CDR3nt: TGTGCCATCAGTGGTGAGAGGCACTATGGCTACACCTTC
CDR3aa: CAISGERHYGYTF

d_gene: -
j_gene: TRBJ1-2
v_gene: TRBV7-9
abundance: few
CDR3nt: TGTGCCAGCAGCCCATCCCCCTCCCGGAGGCACTATGGCTACACCTTC
CDR3aa: CASSPSPSRRHYGYTF

d_gene: -
j_gene: TRBJ2-1
v_gene: TRBV12-3/TRBV12-4
abundance: -
CDR3nt: TGTGCCAGCACCATTCTCGGGGCGGGTTACAATGAGCAGTTCTTC
CDR3aa: CASTILGAGYNEQFF

d_gene: -
j_gene: TRBJ2-5
v_gene: TRBV29-1
abundance: few
CDR3nt: TGCAGCGTCGGGGCCGGAAAAGAGACCCAGTACTTC
CDR3aa: CSVGAGKETQYF

d_gene: -
j_gene: TRBJ1-4
v_gene: TRBV11-2
abundance: few
CDR3nt: TGTGCCAGCAGCTTGAGGGGTGCAACTAATGAAAAACTGTTTTTT
CDR3aa: CASSLRGATNEKLFF

d_gene: TRBD1
j_gene: TRBJ1-6
v_gene: TRBV6-2/TRBV6-3
abundance: -
CDR3nt: TGTGCCAGCAGGTACCGACAGGGCGGTAATTCACCCCTCCACTTT
CDR3aa: CASRYRQGGNSPLHF

d_gene: TRBD1
j_gene: TRBJ1-1
v_gene: TRBV5-1
abundance: -
CDR3nt: TGCGCCAGCAGTTCCGGACAGGGGAAACCCGAAAGATCCGAAGCTTTCTTT
CDR3aa: CASSSGQGKPERSEAFF

d_gene: -
j_gene: TRBJ1-1
v_gene: TRBV18
abundance: -
CDR3nt: TGTGCCAGCTCACCAACTGCGAACACTGAAGCTTTCTTT
CDR3aa: CASSPTANTEAFF